The entry below gives a single T cell receptor (beta chain) sequence along with its context. The sample is drawn from a study of identical twins. The CDR3 runs 16 residues. Germline loops: CDR1 ENHRY, CDR2 SYGVKD. Germline trimming cut 10 bases from V and 4 bases from J; bases unmatched to any gene: 13. MiXCR, applied by TCRdb to the 5' RACE reads, yields one record per CDR3 protein. This sample has approximately 700,000 distinct CDR3 sequences, with about 20% found just once. The same data also went into a second study, on T cells expressing NK-cell markers.

V and J are TRBV10-3 and TRBJ1-6; 7 nucleotides match TRBD1. Sequences were obtained from PBMCs. The origin of this receptor is a woman aged 18-35 years in good health. CDR3 DNA: TGTGCCACAAAGGAACTCCGGGACAGTTATAATTCACCCCTCCACTTT. Translation: CATKELRDSYNSPLHF.